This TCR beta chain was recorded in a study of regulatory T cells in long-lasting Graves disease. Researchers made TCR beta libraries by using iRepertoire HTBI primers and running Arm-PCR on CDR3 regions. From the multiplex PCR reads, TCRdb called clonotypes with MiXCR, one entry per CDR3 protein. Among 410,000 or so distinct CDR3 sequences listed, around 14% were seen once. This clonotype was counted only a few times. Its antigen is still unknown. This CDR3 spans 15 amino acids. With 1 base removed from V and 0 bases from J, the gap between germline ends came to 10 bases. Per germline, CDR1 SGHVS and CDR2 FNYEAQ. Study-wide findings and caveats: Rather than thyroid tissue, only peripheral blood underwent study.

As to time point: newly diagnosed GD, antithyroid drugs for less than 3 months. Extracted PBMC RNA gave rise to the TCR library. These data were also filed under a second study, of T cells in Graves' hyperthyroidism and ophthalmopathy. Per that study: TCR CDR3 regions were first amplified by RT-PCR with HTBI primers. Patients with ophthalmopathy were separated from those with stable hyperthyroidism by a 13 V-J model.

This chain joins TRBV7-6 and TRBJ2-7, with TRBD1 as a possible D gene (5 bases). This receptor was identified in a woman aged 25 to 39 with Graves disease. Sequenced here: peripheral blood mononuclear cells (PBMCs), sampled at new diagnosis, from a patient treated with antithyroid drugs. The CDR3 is CASSLEGSLSYEQYF. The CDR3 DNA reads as TGTGCCAGCAGCTTAGAGGGGTCCCTCTCCTACGAGCAGTACTTC. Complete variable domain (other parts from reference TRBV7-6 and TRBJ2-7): GAGVSQSPRYKVTKRGQDVALRCDPISGHVSLYWYRQALGQGPEFLTYFNYEAQQDKSGLPNDRFSAERPEGSISTLTIQRTEQRDSAMYRCASSLEGSLSYEQYFGPGTRLTVT.